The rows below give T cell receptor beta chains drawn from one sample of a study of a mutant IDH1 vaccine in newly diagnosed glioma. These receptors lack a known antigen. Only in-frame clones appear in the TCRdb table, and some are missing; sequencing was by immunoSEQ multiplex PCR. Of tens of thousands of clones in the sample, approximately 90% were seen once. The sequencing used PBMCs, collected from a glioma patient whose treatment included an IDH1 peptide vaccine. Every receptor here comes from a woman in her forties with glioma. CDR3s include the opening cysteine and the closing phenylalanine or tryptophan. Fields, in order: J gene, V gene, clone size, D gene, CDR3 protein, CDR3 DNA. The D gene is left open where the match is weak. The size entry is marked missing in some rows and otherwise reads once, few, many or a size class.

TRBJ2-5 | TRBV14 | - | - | CASSQDSKGETQYF | TGTGCCAGCAGCCAAGATTCGAAGGGAGAGACCCAGTACTTC
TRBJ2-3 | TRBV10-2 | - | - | CASSRRGATDTQYF | TGCGCCAGCAGTCGGAGGGGGGCCACAGATACGCAGTATTTT
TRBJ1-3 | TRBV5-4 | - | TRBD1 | CASSLQGAGGNTIYF | TGTGCCAGCAGCTTGCAGGGGGCGGGTGGAAACACCATATATTTT
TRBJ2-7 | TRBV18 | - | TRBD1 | CASSPFDRDYEQYF | TGTGCCAGCTCACCTTTTGACAGGGACTACGAGCAGTACTTC
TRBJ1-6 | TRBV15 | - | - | CATSRSNVRNNSPLHF | TGTGCCACCAGCAGATCTAACGTAAGGAATAATTCACCCCTCCACTTT
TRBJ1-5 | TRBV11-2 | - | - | CASSLDRYSNQPQHF | TGTGCCAGCAGCTTAGATCGCTATAGCAATCAGCCCCAGCATTTT
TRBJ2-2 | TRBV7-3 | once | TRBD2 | CASSPPGLAGPTGELFF | TGTGCCAGCAGCCCGCCAGGACTAGCGGGCCCCACCGGGGAGCTGTTTTTT
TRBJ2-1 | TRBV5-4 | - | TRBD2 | CASSPALAGYNEQFF | TGTGCCAGCAGCCCGGCGCTAGCGGGGTACAATGAGCAGTTCTTC
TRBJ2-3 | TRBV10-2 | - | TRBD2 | CASNPGLAGGSTDTQYF | TGCGCCAGCAACCCGGGACTAGCGGGGGGGAGCACAGATACGCAGTATTTT
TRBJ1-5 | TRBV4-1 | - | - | CASSQEGLVGYSNQPQHF | TGCGCCAGCAGCCAGGAGGGCCTGGTAGGGTATAGCAATCAGCCCCAGCATTTT
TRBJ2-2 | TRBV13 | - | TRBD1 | CASSTGVTGELFF | TGTGCCAGTTCCACAGGGGTAACCGGGGAGCTGTTTTTT
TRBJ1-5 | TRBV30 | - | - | CAWSEVWGDGNQPQHF | TGTGCCTGGAGTGAGGTATGGGGGGATGGCAATCAGCCCCAGCATTTT
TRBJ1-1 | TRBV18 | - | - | CASSLYYGVLNTEAFF | TGTGCCAGCTCACTTTACTACGGGGTGTTGAACACTGAAGCTTTCTTT
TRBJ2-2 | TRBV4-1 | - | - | CASSQFWDGGTGELFF | TGCGCCAGCAGCCAATTTTGGGACGGAGGCACCGGGGAGCTGTTTTTT
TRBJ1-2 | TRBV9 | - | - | CASAAGGGSNYGYTF | TGTGCCAGCGCAGCGGGGGGTGGCAGTAACTATGGCTACACCTTC